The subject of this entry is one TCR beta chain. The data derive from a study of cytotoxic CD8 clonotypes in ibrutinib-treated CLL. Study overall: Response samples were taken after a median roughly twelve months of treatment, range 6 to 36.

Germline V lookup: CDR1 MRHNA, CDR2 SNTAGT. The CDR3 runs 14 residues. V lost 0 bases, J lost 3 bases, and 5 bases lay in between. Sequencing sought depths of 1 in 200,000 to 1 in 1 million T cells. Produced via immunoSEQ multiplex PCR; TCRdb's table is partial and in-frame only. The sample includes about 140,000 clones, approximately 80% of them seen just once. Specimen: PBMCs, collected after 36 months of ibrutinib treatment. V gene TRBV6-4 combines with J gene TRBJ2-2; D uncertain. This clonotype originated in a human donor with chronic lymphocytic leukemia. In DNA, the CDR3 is TGTGCCAGCAGTGACTCGTTGGACACCGGGGAGCTGTTTTTT. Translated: CASSDSLDTGELFF.